A selection of T cell receptor beta chains follows, all from one sample in a study of shared clonotypes between healthy human individuals. The data were produced by immunoSEQ multiplex PCR, yet TCRdb's version contains in-frame clones alone and is incomplete. The sample shows approximately 650,000 clones, less than 97% of them seen only once. The sample consisted of naive CD8+ T cells sorted from blood. These receptors were collected from a woman aged 30 to 39 in good health. Both conserved end residues are part of each CDR3. A D gene is named only where the DNA matches it firmly. Clone sizes are given selectively: once, few, many, or a class where the clone is expanded.

D | J | size | V | DNA | CDR3
- | TRBJ2-7 | - | TRBV2 | TGTGCCAGCAGTTTGTGGCTGGACGAAGAGCAGTACTTC | CASSLWLDEEQYF
TRBD2 | TRBJ2-1 | - | TRBV11-2 | TGTGCCAGCAGCTCGGGACTAGCGGAAATGGGGGAGCAGTTCTTC | CASSSGLAEMGEQFF
- | TRBJ1-1 | - | TRBV28 | TGTGCCAGCAGTTTACACCCGACACGTCCAATGAACACTGAAGCTTTCTTT | CASSLHPTRPMNTEAFF
- | TRBJ2-7 | - | TRBV7-3 | TGTGCCAGCAGCTTAGTCGCCTACGAGCAGTACTTC | CASSLVAYEQYF
TRBD1 | TRBJ1-1 | - | TRBV7-3 | TGTGCCAGCAGCTCCGACAGGGGGGACACTGAAGCTTTCTTT | CASSSDRGDTEAFF
- | TRBJ2-7 | - | TRBV30 | TGTGCCTGGAGCGGGTGGCAGGATCTGGAGCAGTACTTC | CAWSGWQDLEQYF
- | TRBJ1-1 | - | TRBV5-1 | TGCGCCAGCAGCTTGGATATTAATGAAGCTTTCTTT | CASSLDINEAFF
- | TRBJ2-5 | few | TRBV20-1 | TGCAGTGCTGAACAAGAGACCCAGTACTTC | CSAEQETQYF
- | TRBJ2-2 | - | TRBV5-4 | TGTGCCAGCAGACCAAGAGACACCGGGGAGCTGTTTTTT | CASRPRDTGELFF
TRBD1 | TRBJ2-7 | - | TRBV27 | TGTGCCAGCAGTTACGGGACAGGCTACGAGCAGTACTTC | CASSYGTGYEQYF
- | TRBJ2-3 | - | TRBV27 | TGTGCCAGCAGTTTACCCGGGGACACAGATACGCAGTATTTT | CASSLPGDTDTQYF
- | TRBJ1-5 | - | TRBV9 | TGTGCCAGCAGCGTAGACAGCTCGAATGATCCCCAGCATTTT | CASSVDSSNDPQHF
TRBD2 | TRBJ2-1 | - | TRBV9 | TGTGCCAGCAGCGTCAGCGGGAAGTGGGGCAATGAGCAGTTCTTC | CASSVSGKWGNEQFF
- | TRBJ2-7 | - | TRBV6-1 | TGTGCCAGCAGTGAAGCGGGAGTGCCCTACGAGCAGTACTTC | CASSEAGVPYEQYF
- | TRBJ1-2 | - | TRBV27 | TGTGCCAGCAGTTTATCGGGGAGGGGGAGCCGTTCCTATGGCTACACCTTC | CASSLSGRGSRSYGYTF
- | TRBJ2-7 | - | TRBV28 | TGTGCCAGCAGTTCGACAGACACGGGCGAGCAGTACTTC | CASSSTDTGEQYF
TRBD2 | TRBJ2-7 | - | TRBV4-1 | TGCGCCAGCAGCTTTACCCCCGGGACTAGCTCAGACGAGCAGTACTTC | CASSFTPGTSSDEQYF
TRBD2 | TRBJ2-1 | - | TRBV7-2 | TGTGCCACCCCGGGACTAGTGTTCTTC | CATPGLVFF
- | TRBJ2-1 | - | TRBV6-5 | TGTGCCAGCAGTCTATGGGGATCCTACAATGAGCAGTTCTTC | CASSLWGSYNEQFF
TRBD1 | TRBJ2-7 | - | TRBV6-6 | TGTGCCAGCAGTGCACAGGGGGTTCCCTACGAGCAGTACTTC | CASSAQGVPYEQYF
TRBD2 | TRBJ2-2 | - | TRBV6-1 | TGTGCCAGCAGTGGGCGACTTTTCGAACTAGCGGGATTTGAGGAGCTGTTTTTT | CASSGRLFELAGFEELFF
TRBD2 | TRBJ2-7 | - | TRBV6-5 | TGTGCCAGCAGTTACTCGATTGGACTAGCGGCCGACGAGCAGTACTTC | CASSYSIGLAADEQYF
TRBD1 | TRBJ1-2 | - | TRBV5-4 | TGTGCCAGCAGCTTGTGGGGGAGCTTGGGGACAGGGAACTATGGCTACACCTTC | CASSLWGSLGTGNYGYTF
- | TRBJ2-7 | - | TRBV28 | TGTGCCAGCAGAGGTTATGGGGCAGAATTACCATCCTACGAGCAGTACTTC | CASRGYGAELPSYEQYF
- | TRBJ2-3 | - | TRBV4-1 | TGCGCCAGCAGCCCCAACTCCCGGACAGCTAGCACAGATACGCAGTATTTT | CASSPNSRTASTDTQYF
TRBD1 | TRBJ2-7 | - | TRBV6-1 | TGTGCCAGCAGTGACCGAGCCTTAGGACAGGCCCGTTACGAGCAGTACTTC | CASSDRALGQARYEQYF
TRBD2 | TRBJ2-1 | - | TRBV28 | TGTGCCAGCAGTTCGTCTTATCTAGCGGGAGGGACTTATGAGCAGTTCTTC | CASSSSYLAGGTYEQFF
TRBD1 | TRBJ1-5 | - | TRBV30 | TGTGCCTGGAGGGACAGGGATAGCAATCAGCCCCAGCATTTT | CAWRDRDSNQPQHF
TRBD2 | TRBJ2-1 | - | TRBV29-1 | TGCAGCGTTGAAGATTCCTGGGGGGGGAATGAGCAGTTCTTC | CSVEDSWGGNEQFF
- | TRBJ2-7 | - | TRBV27 | TGTGCCAGCAGTTTAAGCGCCGGGACGGTGGTTTACGAGCAGTACTTC | CASSLSAGTVVYEQYF
- | TRBJ1-4 | once | TRBV27 | TGTGCCAGCAGTCGGACACCCGGGACTAATGAAAAACTGTTTTTT | CASSRTPGTNEKLFF
TRBD1 | TRBJ2-1 | - | TRBV7-9 | TGTGCCAGCAGCCCAACCAGACAGGGGGGTTACAATGAGCAGTTCTTC | CASSPTRQGGYNEQFF
TRBD1 | TRBJ2-7 | - | TRBV9 | TGTGCCAGCAGCGTAGGTGACAGGGGGCACTCCTACGAGCAGTACTTC | CASSVGDRGHSYEQYF